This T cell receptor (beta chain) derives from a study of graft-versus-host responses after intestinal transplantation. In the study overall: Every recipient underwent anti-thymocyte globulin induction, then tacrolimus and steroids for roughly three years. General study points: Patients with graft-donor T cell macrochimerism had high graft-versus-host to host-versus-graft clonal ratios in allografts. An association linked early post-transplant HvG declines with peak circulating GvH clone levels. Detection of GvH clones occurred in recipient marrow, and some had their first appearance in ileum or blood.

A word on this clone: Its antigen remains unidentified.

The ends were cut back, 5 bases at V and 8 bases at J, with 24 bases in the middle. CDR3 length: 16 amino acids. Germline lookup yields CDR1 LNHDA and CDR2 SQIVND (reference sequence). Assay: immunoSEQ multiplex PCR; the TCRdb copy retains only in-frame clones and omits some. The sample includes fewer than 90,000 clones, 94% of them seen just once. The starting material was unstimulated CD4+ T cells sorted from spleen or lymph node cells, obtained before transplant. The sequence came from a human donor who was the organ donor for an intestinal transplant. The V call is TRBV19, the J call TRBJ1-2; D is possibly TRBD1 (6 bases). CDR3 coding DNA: TGTGCCAGTAGTGGACCCGGGACAAGGGCTACTATCGGCTACACCTTC. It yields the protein CASSGPGTRATIGYTF. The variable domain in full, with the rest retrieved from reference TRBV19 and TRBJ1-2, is DGGITQSPKYLFRKEGQNVTLSCEQNLNHDAMYWYRQDPGQGLRLIYYSQIVNDFQKGDIAEGYSVSREKKESFPLTVTSAQKNPTAFYLCASSGPGTRATIGYTFGSGTRLTVV.